This TCR beta chain was captured in a study of blood T cell repertoires in COVID-19. The germline V gene encodes CDR1 LGHNT and CDR2 FRNRAP. V lost 7 bases and J lost 1; bases outside the gene matches: 11. The length of the CDR3 is 17 residues. Sequenced by immunoSEQ multiplex PCR; TCRdb stores in-frame clones only, minus some. Of roughly 250,000 clones listed, around 90% are singletons. This TCR was sampled from a man between 60 and 70 years old who had recovered from COVID-19. The specimen was peripheral blood. V is TRBV12-5 and J is TRBJ2-1, with 9 bases matching TRBD1. DNA of the CDR3: TGTGCTAGTGCCTCGGGACAGGGACCGCTTTCCTACAATGAGCAGTTCTTC. Protein: CASASGQGPLSYNEQFF.